Each of the 27 T cell receptor beta chains below was sequenced from the same sample in a study of blood T cell repertoires in COVID-19. TCRdb's table, derived via immunoSEQ multiplex PCR, lists solely in-frame clones and lacks some. The top ten hold approximately 2.6% of the sample, which has 150,000 to 200,000 clones, 80% to 85% seen once. The sequenced sample consisted of peripheral blood. The origin of the receptors is a human donor with acute or convalescent COVID-19. The donor label of this sample is uncertain.

The chain joins TRBV15 to TRBJ1-1; 7 positions agree with TRBD1. The ends lost 3 bases at V and 1 base at J; junction bases unmatched: 17. This CDR3 comprises 19 residues. CDR1 and CDR2 from the germline V gene are LNHNV and YYDKDF (reference sequence). The CDR3, as DNA: TGTGCCACCAGCAGGACAGGGATGGGGAACCCACGTAAGAACACTGAAGCTTTCTTT. It yields the protein CATSRTGMGNPRKNTEAFF.

The chain recombines TRBV7-6 with TRBJ1-6; D is undetermined. Trimming removed 1 base from V and 10 bases from J, with 17 bases in between. Germline V gives CDR1 SGHVS, CDR2 FNYEAQ. This CDR3 has 16 amino acids. CDR3 DNA sequence: TGTGCCAGCAGCTTAGGTTACGCCGGGGAAATCTCACCCCTCCACTTT. Translated: CASSLGYAGEISPLHF.

The chain employs TRBV27 and TRBJ1-5, with D maybe TRBD1 (5 bases). Germline assignment: CDR1 MNHEY and CDR2 SMNVEV (reference sequence). CDR3 length: 15 residues. V lost 3 bases and J lost 7, with 16 bases in between. CDR3: CASSFSPVQGQPQHF. CDR3 coding DNA: TGTGCCAGCAGTTTCTCGCCTGTTCAGGGCCAGCCCCAGCATTTT.

The chain is built from TRBV28 and TRBJ2-1, with D maybe TRBD2 (6 bases). Trimming cost V 1 base and J 8 bases, with 21 bases left between them. The CDR3 covers 17 residues. Germline-derived CDR1 and CDR2 are MDHEN and SYDVKM. The CDR3 sequence is CASSLSVKTSGVDEQFF. CDR3 nucleotides: TGTGCCAGCAGTTTATCAGTCAAGACCTCGGGGGTCGATGAGCAGTTCTTC.

This clone was counted a single time. CDR3 in amino acids: CASSLGRLGTGGAFF. CDR3 coding DNA: TGTGCCAGCAGCTTAGGTCGTCTTGGGACAGGGGGGGCTTTCTTT. The V and J genes are TRBV13 and TRBJ1-1; 11 bases are a match to TRBD1. Trimming at V came to 0 bases and at J to 11 bases, leaving 8 bases not matched to a gene. The CDR3 sequence is 15 residues long. The germline V gene encodes CDR1 PRHDT and CDR2 FYEKMQ (reference sequence).

The rearrangement links TRBV25-1 to TRBJ1-2; D remains unclear. The CDR3 covers 13 residues. The germline gives CDR1 MGHDK, CDR2 SYGVNS. V was pared by 7 bases and J by 1 base, with 10 bases between. The CDR3 region has the DNA TGTGCCAGCACCCCCCGCGGTAACTATGGCTACACCTTC. Amino acids: CASTPRGNYGYTF.

This chain uses TRBV7-9 with TRBJ1-1; no clear D. The CDR3 length is 15 residues. Germline V lookup: CDR1 SEHNR, CDR2 FQNEAQ (reference sequence). V was clipped by 1 base and J by 2 bases, with 11 bases between them. The CDR3 reads CASSLGAGGNTEAFF. The CDR3, as DNA: TGTGCCAGCAGCTTAGGGGCAGGAGGAAACACTGAAGCTTTCTTT. The full variable domain, in which reference TRBV7-9 and TRBJ1-1 provide the parts outside the CDR3, is DTGVSQNPRHKITKRGQNVTFRCDPISEHNRLYWYRQTLGQGPEFLTYFQNEAQLEKSRLLSDRFSAERPKGSFSTLEIQRTEQGDSAMYLCASSLGAGGNTEAFFGQGTRLTVV.

The chain links TRBV28 to TRBJ1-2; D is unresolved. CDR1 is MDHEN and CDR2 is SYDVKM in the germline V gene. V lost 6 bases to trimming and J lost 4 bases, with 12 bases between them. The CDR3 totals 13 residues. The chain's CDR3 is CASRTARAYGYTF. In DNA form, the CDR3 reads TGTGCCAGCAGAACAGCTCGTGCCTATGGCTACACCTTC.

V gene TRBV9 combines with J gene TRBJ1-1; D gene ambiguous. There are 15 residues in the CDR3. The V and J ends lost 0 bases and 3 bases respectively, with 12 bases between them. Germline loops: CDR1 SGDLS, CDR2 YYNGEE. DNA for the CDR3: TGTGCCAGCAGCGTAGACGGGGTCCGCGACACTGAAGCTTTCTTT. It specifies CASSVDGVRDTEAFF. Full variable domain (rest looked up from reference TRBV9 and TRBJ1-1): DSGVTQTPKHLITATGQRVTLRCSPRSGDLSVYWYQQSLDQGLQFLIQYYNGEERAKGNILERFSAQQFPDLHSELNLSSLELGDSALYFCASSVDGVRDTEAFFGQGTRLTVV.

Here the CDR3 reads CASSRRTGGLSFNEKLFF. In nucleotides, the CDR3 is TGTGCCAGCAGTCGAAGGACAGGGGGGCTCTCGTTCAATGAAAAACTGTTTTTT. The chain is built from TRBV28 and TRBJ1-4; 10 bases are a match to TRBD1. J gave up 5 bases and V 5 bases, and 14 bases lay outside the gene matches. Germline CDR1 and CDR2: MDHEN and SYDVKM. The CDR3 extends over 18 amino acids.

This sequence joins TRBV6-1 and TRBJ1-3; D unclear. Looked up from germline, CDR1 is MNHNS and CDR2 is SASEGT. V gave up 4 bases and J gave up 1 base, with 14 bases separating them. The CDR3 loop spans 16 amino acids. CDR3 protein: CASSGWEGGSGNTIYF. In DNA, the CDR3 is TGTGCCAGCAGTGGTTGGGAGGGAGGGTCTGGAAACACCATATATTTT.

Concerning this clone itself: Its ends do not fully match the called genes, so a read error is possible. The rearrangement joins TRBV29-1 to TRBJ2-1, with 14 positions matching TRBD2. Germline V lookup: CDR1 SQVTM, CDR2 ANQGSEA. The CDR3 is made up of 14 amino acids. The CDR3 here is CSVVTSGRANEQFF. The CDR3 DNA reads as TGCAGTGTTGTGACTAGCGGGAGGGCGAATGAGCAGTTCTTC.

The rearrangement uses TRBV3-1 (or the pseudogene TRBV3-2) and TRBJ1-3; tentatively, D is TRBD1 (5 bases). The V end was cut by 5 bases, the J end by 0 bases, with 14 bases between. The V gene's germline CDR1 is LGHDT and CDR2 YNNKEL (reference sequence). This CDR3 spans 16 amino acids. This CDR3 is CASSLDTSTSGNTIYF. CDR3 sequence (DNA): TGTGCCAGCAGCTTGGACACCTCCACCTCTGGAAACACCATATATTTT.

CDR3 DNA sequence: TGTGCCAGTAGTATTAGTCCCACCCAATCTTACGAGCAGTACTTC. It translates to CASSISPTQSYEQYF. J is TRBJ2-7 and V is TRBV19; no definite D call. Trimming took 3 bases from V and 4 from J, leaving 16 bases between them. The germline CDR1 and CDR2 sequences are LNHDA and SQIVND (reference sequence). The CDR3 loop spans 15 amino acids.

The chain joins TRBV6-6 to TRBJ1-1; unclear D gene. The germline V and J ends were trimmed by 10 bases and 0 bases, with 12 bases remaining between them. The CDR3 consists of 13 residues. CDR1 is MNHNY, CDR2 SVGAGI, per germline (reference sequence). CDR3 nucleotide sequence: TGTGCCACGAAGACATTTGTGAACACTGAAGCTTTCTTT. Its protein product is CATKTFVNTEAFF.

This chain links TRBV30 with TRBJ2-1; TRBD2 aligns across 10 bases. There are 12 residues in the CDR3. V shed 3 bases, J shed 9 bases, and the junction held 2 bases outside the gene matches. The germline V gene encodes CDR1 GTSNPN and CDR2 SVGIG (reference sequence). CDR3 bases: TGTGCCTGGAGCAGGACTAGCGGTGAGCAGTTCTTC. Translating it yields CAWSRTSGEQFF.

The genes are TRBV19 and TRBJ2-2, with D possibly matching TRBD2 (6 bases). The length of the CDR3 is 14 residues. Germline assignment: CDR1 LNHDA and CDR2 SQIVND (reference sequence). V lost 9 bases to trimming and J lost 5 bases, with 16 bases between them. Here the CDR3 DNA reads TGTGCCAGCCAAACGGCTAGCGTAACCGGGGAGCTGTTTTTT. Translating gives CASQTASVTGELFF.

Here the CDR3 DNA reads TGTGCCAGCAGCTTAGACCAGGCAGGGCCTAATTCACCCCTCCACTTT. Translation gives CASSLDQAGPNSPLHF. V is TRBV7-2 and J is TRBJ1-6, with a tentative D call TRBD1 (5 bases). With 1 base removed from V and 6 bases from J, the gap between germline ends came to 13 bases. CDR3 length equals 16 residues. Per germline, CDR1 SGHTA and CDR2 FQGNSA.

This chain connects TRBV14 to TRBJ1-3; unclear D gene. V was trimmed by 1 base and J by 4 bases, leaving 5 bases between them. CDR3 length: 13 residues. In germline, CDR1 is SGHDN, CDR2 FVKESK. The CDR3 nucleotides are TGTGCCAGCAGCCAAGTGAGGGGAAACACCATATATTTT. This codes for CASSQVRGNTIYF.

V usage is TRBV7-8 and J usage is TRBJ2-2; a weak D match, TRBD1 (6 bases). Germline V gene sequence: CDR1 SGHVS, CDR2 FQNEAQ. V shed 5 bases and J shed 5 bases, with 15 bases lying between them. This CDR3 comprises 15 residues. The DNA of the CDR3 is TGTGCCAGCAGCCCACAGGGCCGCCCTACCGGGGAGCTGTTTTTT. Residues: CASSPQGRPTGELFF.

The chain is built from TRBV6-5 and TRBJ2-3, with 7 bases matching TRBD1. The CDR3 runs to 14 residues. CDR1 is MNHEY, CDR2 SVGAGI, per germline. V dropped 6 bases and J dropped 3; count of bases not matched to a gene: 6. The CDR3 here is CASSRGQFTDTQYF. DNA of the CDR3: TGTGCCAGCAGCCGGGGACAGTTTACAGATACGCAGTATTTT.

The chain employs TRBV3-1 (or the pseudogene TRBV3-2) and TRBJ2-1; TRBD2 aligns across 12 bases. The germline V gene encodes CDR1 LGHDT and CDR2 YNNKEL (reference sequence). The V gene end was trimmed by 4 bases and the J gene end by 8 bases; junction bases not matched to a gene: 15. There are 18 residues in the CDR3. The CDR3 DNA reads as TGTGCCAGCAGCCCCCGGACTAGCGGGAACCTTCTATTGGATGAGCAGTTCTTC. The encoded protein is CASSPRTSGNLLLDEQFF.

V usage is TRBV7-4 and J usage is TRBJ2-7; TRBD2 aligns across 7 bases. The CDR3 is made up of 15 amino acids. The V segment lost 5 bases and the J segment 4 bases; nucleotides outside the gene matches: 11. CDR1 is SGHVT, CDR2 SQSDAQ, per germline. The CDR3, as DNA: TGTGCCAGCAGCCCTAGCGGCCTTGGGGTATACGAGCAGTACTTC. This codes for CASSPSGLGVYEQYF.

The V and J genes are TRBV28 and TRBJ1-1; D gene ambiguous. This CDR3 is 14 amino acids long. Germline-derived CDR1 and CDR2 are MDHEN and SYDVKM. Trimming left V 7 bases short and J 4 bases short, with 16 bases between. As DNA, the CDR3 is TGTGCCAGCACCCCCTCGGAGAGAAGCACTGAAGCTTTCTTT. Protein: CASTPSERSTEAFF. Based on the CDR3 plus reference TRBV28 and TRBJ1-1, the full variable domain is DVKVTQSSRYLVKRTGEKVFLECVQDMDHENMFWYRQDPGLGLRLIYFSYDVKMKEKGDIPEGYSVSREKKERFSLILESASTNQTSMYLCASTPSERSTEAFFGQGTRLTVV.

This chain connects TRBV5-1 to TRBJ1-2; 8 positions agree with TRBD1. Germline CDR1 and CDR2: SGHRS and YFSETQ. Trimming at V came to 0 bases and at J to 2 bases, leaving 3 bases not matched to a gene. There are 15 residues in the CDR3. Here the CDR3 DNA reads TGCGCCAGCAGCTTGGGACAGGGGTTGAACTATGGCTACACCTTC. Its translation: CASSLGQGLNYGYTF.

A single count supports this clone. The CDR3 loop reads CASSLDPGITGELFF. In DNA form, the CDR3 reads TGCGCCAGCAGCTTGGACCCAGGGATCACCGGGGAGCTGTTTTTT. The chain uses TRBV5-1 and TRBJ2-2, with a tentative D call TRBD1 (5 bases). CDR1 SGHRS and CDR2 YFSETQ come from the germline V gene. The CDR3 length is 15 residues. V was trimmed by 0 bases and J by 4 bases, leaving 10 bases between them.

This chain links TRBV18 with TRBJ1-5; D call uncertain. Trimming took 1 base from V and 1 from J, leaving 8 bases between them. Looked up from germline, CDR1 is KGHSH and CDR2 is LQKENI. CDR3 length: 15 amino acids. The CDR3 region has the DNA TGTGCCAGCTCACCACGTGGGGAGAGCAATCAGCCCCAGCATTTT. This translates into CASSPRGESNQPQHF.